The rows below give T cell receptor beta chains drawn from one sample of a study of response to subunit inactivated influenza vaccine. TCRdb redid the calling of the RT-PCR reads with MiXCR, one entry per CDR3 protein. The sample carries roughly 790,000 distinct CDR3 sequences, roughly 20% recorded once. Sequenced material: PBMCs from blood, taken more than 4 days after vaccination. The receptors here all came from a man over 45 who received an inactivated influenza vaccine. CDR3s include the opening cysteine and the closing phenylalanine or tryptophan. D genes are given only for firm matches.

d_gene,j_gene,v_gene,CDR3aa
NA,TRBJ1-1,TRBV20-1,CSAREAGRDTEAFF
TRBD1,TRBJ2-5,TRBV4-1,CASSQDRGWEETQYF
NA,TRBJ1-5,TRBV7-9,CASSSSTVNQPQHF
TRBD2,TRBJ2-7,TRBV7-7,CASSKLAGDEKYF
NA,TRBJ2-7,TRBV27,CASSPAPYEQYF
TRBD2,TRBJ2-1,TRBV5-1,CASSPSGALNEQFF
NA,TRBJ2-2,TRBV9,CASSVEGSIGGELFF
NA,TRBJ1-1,TRBV20-1,CSATLQGRMNTEAFF
NA,TRBJ2-2,TRBV2,CASMVTDSNTGELFF
NA,TRBJ2-2,TRBV6-5,CASREYTGELFF
NA,TRBJ1-5,TRBV7-2,CASSFAGYQPQHF
NA,TRBJ2-1,TRBV6-1,CASSKETSNEQFF
NA,TRBJ1-3,TRBV6-5,CASSYSGTGNTIYF
NA,TRBJ2-2,TRBV12-3/TRBV12-4,CASSLWVSNTGELFF
NA,TRBJ2-2,TRBV2,CASSEIPPGTGELFF
NA,TRBJ2-3,TRBV10-3,CAISESGESTDTQYF
NA,TRBJ1-6,TRBV27,CASSLSSARRNSPLHF
TRBD1,TRBJ2-7,TRBV4-1,CASSPRDRGLYEQYF
NA,TRBJ2-5,TRBV12-3/TRBV12-4,CASSLSSWGRETQYF
TRBD2,TRBJ2-2,TRBV20-1,CSASSGRITGELFF
NA,TRBJ2-6,TRBV7-9,CASSTLEGRGANVLTF
NA,TRBJ2-7,TRBV15,CATSRGAGHIDYEQYF
NA,TRBJ2-5,TRBV4-3,CASSQVGVETQYF
TRBD2,TRBJ2-1,TRBV4-3,CASSQAGLEVNEQFF
TRBD2,TRBJ2-1,TRBV5-6,CASSPAGTRGFNEQFF
NA,TRBJ2-1,TRBV10-3,CAIGRANEQFF